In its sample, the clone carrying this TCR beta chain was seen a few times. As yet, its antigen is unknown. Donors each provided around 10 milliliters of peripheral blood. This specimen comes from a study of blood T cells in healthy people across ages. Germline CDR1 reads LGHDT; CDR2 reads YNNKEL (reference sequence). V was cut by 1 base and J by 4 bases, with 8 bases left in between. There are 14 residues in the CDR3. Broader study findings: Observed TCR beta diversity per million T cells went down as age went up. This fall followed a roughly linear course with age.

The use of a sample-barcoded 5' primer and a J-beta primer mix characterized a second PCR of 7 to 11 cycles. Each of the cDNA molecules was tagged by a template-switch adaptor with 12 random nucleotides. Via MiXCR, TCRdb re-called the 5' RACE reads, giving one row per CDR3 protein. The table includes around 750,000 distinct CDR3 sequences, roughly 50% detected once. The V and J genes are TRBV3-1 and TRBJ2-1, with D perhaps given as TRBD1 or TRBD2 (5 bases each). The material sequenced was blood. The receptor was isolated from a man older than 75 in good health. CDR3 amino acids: CASSQAGPYNEQFF. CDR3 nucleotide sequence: TGTGCCAGCAGCCAAGCGGGACCGTACAATGAGCAGTTCTTC.